Listed below are T cell receptor beta chains from one sample, sequenced in a study of OX40 agonist ivuxolimab in advanced cancers. The protocol was immunoSEQ multiplex PCR, while the TCRdb copy is restricted to in-frame clones and leaves out a portion. The sample contains 72,000 or so clones, less than 85% of which appear only once. The sequencing used CD4+ or CD8+ T cells sorted from blood, collected in a trial of the OX40 agonist ivuxolimab. These receptors were collected from an adult with an advanced solid tumor such as melanoma, head and neck, liver or kidney cancer. Both conserved end residues are part of each CDR3. Each record gives: J gene, clone size, V gene, D gene, CDR3 protein, CDR3 DNA. The D gene is left open where the match is weak. Part of the rows lack a size; the others show once, few, many or a class for expanded clones.

TRBJ1-1,-,TRBV29-1,-,CSVEVWNTEAFF,TGCAGCGTTGAAGTCTGGAACACTGAAGCTTTCTTT
TRBJ1-1,once,TRBV19,-,CASSITGIRAFF,TGTGCCAGTAGTATTACAGGGATAAGAGCTTTCTTT
TRBJ1-2,-,TRBV28,-,CASSLMATSGGYTF,TGTGCCAGCAGTTTGATGGCAACTTCGGGTGGCTACACCTTC
TRBJ2-7,-,TRBV27,TRBD2,CASSLSGGRRPYEQYF,TGTGCCAGCAGTTTATCTGGCGGGAGGAGGCCCTACGAGCAGTACTTC
TRBJ1-1,few,TRBV6-4,-,CASRRQPNTEAFF,TGTGCCAGCAGGAGACAGCCGAACACTGAAGCTTTCTTT
TRBJ1-4,once,TRBV2,-,CASSANLAEKLFF,TGTGCCAGCAGTGCTAATCTGGCTGAAAAACTGTTTTTT
TRBJ1-2,-,TRBV30,-,CAWSATDGYTF,TGTGCCTGGAGTGCGACAGACGGCTACACCTTC
TRBJ2-7,-,TRBV28,TRBD1,CASSFGDRGLEQYF,TGTGCCAGCAGTTTTGGGGACAGGGGTTTAGAGCAGTACTTC
TRBJ2-1,-,TRBV5-1,-,CASSQDSTYNEQFF,TGCGCCAGCAGCCAGGACAGTACCTACAATGAGCAGTTCTTC
TRBJ2-1,-,TRBV27,TRBD2,CASSQTSAYPVNHNEQFF,TGTGCCAGCAGTCAGACTAGCGCGTACCCGGTGAACCACAATGAGCAGTTCTTC
TRBJ2-1,-,TRBV18,-,CASSPPSRSENNEQFF,TGTGCCAGCTCACCACCGAGCAGATCCGAAAACAATGAGCAGTTCTTC
TRBJ2-5,-,TRBV7-9,-,CASSLDLYQETQYF,TGTGCCAGCAGCTTAGACTTGTACCAAGAGACCCAGTACTTC
TRBJ2-5,-,TRBV7-9,-,CASSRQATQYF,TGTGCCAGCAGCCGACAGGCGACCCAGTACTTC
TRBJ1-2,-,TRBV27,-,CASREWGNYGYTF,TGTGCCAGCAGGGAGTGGGGAAACTATGGCTACACCTTC
TRBJ2-2,-,TRBV6-4,-,CASSDSISFTGELFF,TGTGCCAGCAGTGACTCGATCTCGTTTACCGGGGAGCTGTTTTTT
TRBJ1-2,-,TRBV15,-,CATSSDTGTGYTF,TGTGCCACCAGCAGCGATACAGGTACTGGCTACACCTTC
TRBJ2-3,-,TRBV2,TRBD2,CASSEARLAGVSDTQYF,TGTGCCAGCAGTGAAGCGCGGCTAGCGGGAGTTTCAGATACGCAGTATTTT
TRBJ1-4,-,TRBV27,-,CASSKLTAATNEKLFF,TGTGCCAGCAGTAAACTGACAGCTGCAACTAATGAAAAACTGTTTTTT
TRBJ2-3,-,TRBV7-3,-,CASSPTSGTTDTQYF,TGTGCCAGCAGCCCGACCTCGGGGACCACAGATACGCAGTATTTT
TRBJ2-7,-,TRBV18,-,CASSPALTYEQYF,TGTGCCAGCTCACCGGCTCTTACCTACGAGCAGTACTTC
TRBJ2-5,-,TRBV5-4,-,CASSTGHKQETQYF,TGTGCCAGCAGCACCGGACACAAGCAAGAGACCCAGTACTTC
TRBJ2-7,-,TRBV9,-,CASSVAGETYEQYF,TGTGCCAGCAGCGTAGCGGGAGAAACCTACGAGCAGTACTTC
TRBJ2-2,-,TRBV6-1,-,CASSEWKNTGELFF,TGTGCCAGCAGTGAATGGAAGAACACCGGGGAGCTGTTTTTT
TRBJ2-7,-,TRBV2,-,CASSTGKYEQYF,TGTGCCAGTTCAACAGGGAAGTACGAGCAGTACTTC
TRBJ2-2,-,TRBV18,-,CASSPDRNTGELFF,TGTGCCAGCTCACCGGACAGAAACACCGGGGAGCTGTTTTTT
TRBJ2-3,-,TRBV7-2,TRBD2,CASSTGLAGGPDTQYF,TGTGCCAGCAGCACAGGACTAGCGGGGGGCCCAGATACGCAGTATTTT
TRBJ2-1,once,TRBV18,TRBD1,CASSPPNRGLSNEQFF,TGTGCCAGCTCACCACCGAACAGGGGGCTAAGTAATGAGCAGTTCTTC
TRBJ1-5,-,TRBV4-3,-,CASSRRVAQPQHF,TGCGCCAGCAGCCGCAGGGTAGCCCAGCCCCAGCATTTT
TRBJ1-1,-,TRBV7-3,-,CASSYGANTEAFF,TGTGCCAGCAGTTACGGTGCGAACACTGAAGCTTTCTTT
TRBJ1-1,-,TRBV7-9,-,CASSFGGFTEAFF,TGTGCCAGCAGCTTTGGGGGATTCACTGAAGCTTTCTTT
TRBJ1-4,once,TRBV5-1,TRBD1,CASRTGEVQTGEKLFF,TGCGCCAGCAGGACAGGGGAGGTCCAAACCGGTGAAAAACTGTTTTTT
TRBJ2-1,-,TRBV7-3,TRBD2,CASSLTGLAWNEQFF,TGTGCCAGCAGCTTAACGGGACTAGCCTGGAATGAGCAGTTCTTC
TRBJ2-1,-,TRBV10-3,TRBD2,CAIKGLAGGPYNEQFF,TGTGCCATCAAAGGACTAGCGGGGGGGCCCTACAATGAGCAGTTCTTC